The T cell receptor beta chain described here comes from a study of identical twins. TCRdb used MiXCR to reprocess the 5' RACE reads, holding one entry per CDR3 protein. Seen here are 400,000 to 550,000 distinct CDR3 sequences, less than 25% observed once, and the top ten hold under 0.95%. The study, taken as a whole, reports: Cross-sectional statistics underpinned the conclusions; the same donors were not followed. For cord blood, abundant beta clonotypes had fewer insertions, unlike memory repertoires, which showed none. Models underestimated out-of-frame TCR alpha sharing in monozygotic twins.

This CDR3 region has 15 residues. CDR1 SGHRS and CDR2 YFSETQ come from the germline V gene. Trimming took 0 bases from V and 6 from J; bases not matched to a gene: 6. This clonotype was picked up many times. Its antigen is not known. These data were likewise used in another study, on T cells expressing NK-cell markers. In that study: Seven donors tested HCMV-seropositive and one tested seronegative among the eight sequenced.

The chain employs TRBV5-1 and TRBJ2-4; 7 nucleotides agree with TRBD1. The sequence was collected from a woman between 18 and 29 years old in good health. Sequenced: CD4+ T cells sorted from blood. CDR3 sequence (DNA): TGCGCCAGCAGCTTGGAAGGGGGCTACGGAAACATTCAGTACTTC. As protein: CASSLEGGYGNIQYF.